This T cell receptor (beta chain) was recorded in a study of OX40 agonist ivuxolimab in advanced cancers. In the study overall: As their treatment, patients were administered ivuxolimab, an agonistic anti-OX40 (CD134) antibody. Every 2 weeks, patients received ivuxolimab intravenously, dosed at 0.01 to 10 mg/kg. Overall study results and limits: There was clonal expansion of CD4+ and CD8+ blood T cells by week 6 at 0.1 to 3.0 mg/kg.

Germline values: CDR1 SQVTM, CDR2 ANQGSEA. This CDR3 has 12 residues. Trimming took 7 bases from V and 3 from J; bases not matched to a gene: 4. A word on this clone: Antigen unknown.

TCRdb keeps only in-frame clones here, not all; method: immunoSEQ multiplex PCR. This table holds about 40,000 clones, approximately 84% found once. With autoimmune disease history or systemic immunosuppression, patients were excluded. The rearrangement links TRBV29-1 to TRBJ2-7; TRBD1 aligns across 9 bases. Specimen: CD4+ or CD8+ T cells sorted from blood, collected in a trial of the OX40 agonist ivuxolimab. This clonotype was obtained from an adult with an advanced solid tumor such as melanoma, head and neck, liver or kidney cancer. CDR3 in DNA: TGCAGCGGTGGACAGGGGCGCTACGAGCAGTACTTC. It yields the protein CSGGQGRYEQYF.